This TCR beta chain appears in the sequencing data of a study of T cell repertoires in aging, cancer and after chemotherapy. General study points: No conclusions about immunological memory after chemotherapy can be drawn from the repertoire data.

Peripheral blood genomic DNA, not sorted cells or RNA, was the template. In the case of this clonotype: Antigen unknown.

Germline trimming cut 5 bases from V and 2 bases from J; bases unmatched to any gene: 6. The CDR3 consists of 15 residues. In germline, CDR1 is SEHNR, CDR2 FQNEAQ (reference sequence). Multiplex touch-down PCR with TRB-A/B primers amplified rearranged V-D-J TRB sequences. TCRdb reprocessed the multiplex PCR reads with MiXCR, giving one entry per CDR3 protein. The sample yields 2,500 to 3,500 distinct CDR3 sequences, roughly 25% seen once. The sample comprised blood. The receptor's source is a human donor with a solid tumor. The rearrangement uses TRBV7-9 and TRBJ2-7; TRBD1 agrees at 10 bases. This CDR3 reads CASSPRQGATYEQYF. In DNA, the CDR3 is TGTGCCAGCAGCCCCCGACAGGGGGCAACCTACGAGCAGTACTTC.